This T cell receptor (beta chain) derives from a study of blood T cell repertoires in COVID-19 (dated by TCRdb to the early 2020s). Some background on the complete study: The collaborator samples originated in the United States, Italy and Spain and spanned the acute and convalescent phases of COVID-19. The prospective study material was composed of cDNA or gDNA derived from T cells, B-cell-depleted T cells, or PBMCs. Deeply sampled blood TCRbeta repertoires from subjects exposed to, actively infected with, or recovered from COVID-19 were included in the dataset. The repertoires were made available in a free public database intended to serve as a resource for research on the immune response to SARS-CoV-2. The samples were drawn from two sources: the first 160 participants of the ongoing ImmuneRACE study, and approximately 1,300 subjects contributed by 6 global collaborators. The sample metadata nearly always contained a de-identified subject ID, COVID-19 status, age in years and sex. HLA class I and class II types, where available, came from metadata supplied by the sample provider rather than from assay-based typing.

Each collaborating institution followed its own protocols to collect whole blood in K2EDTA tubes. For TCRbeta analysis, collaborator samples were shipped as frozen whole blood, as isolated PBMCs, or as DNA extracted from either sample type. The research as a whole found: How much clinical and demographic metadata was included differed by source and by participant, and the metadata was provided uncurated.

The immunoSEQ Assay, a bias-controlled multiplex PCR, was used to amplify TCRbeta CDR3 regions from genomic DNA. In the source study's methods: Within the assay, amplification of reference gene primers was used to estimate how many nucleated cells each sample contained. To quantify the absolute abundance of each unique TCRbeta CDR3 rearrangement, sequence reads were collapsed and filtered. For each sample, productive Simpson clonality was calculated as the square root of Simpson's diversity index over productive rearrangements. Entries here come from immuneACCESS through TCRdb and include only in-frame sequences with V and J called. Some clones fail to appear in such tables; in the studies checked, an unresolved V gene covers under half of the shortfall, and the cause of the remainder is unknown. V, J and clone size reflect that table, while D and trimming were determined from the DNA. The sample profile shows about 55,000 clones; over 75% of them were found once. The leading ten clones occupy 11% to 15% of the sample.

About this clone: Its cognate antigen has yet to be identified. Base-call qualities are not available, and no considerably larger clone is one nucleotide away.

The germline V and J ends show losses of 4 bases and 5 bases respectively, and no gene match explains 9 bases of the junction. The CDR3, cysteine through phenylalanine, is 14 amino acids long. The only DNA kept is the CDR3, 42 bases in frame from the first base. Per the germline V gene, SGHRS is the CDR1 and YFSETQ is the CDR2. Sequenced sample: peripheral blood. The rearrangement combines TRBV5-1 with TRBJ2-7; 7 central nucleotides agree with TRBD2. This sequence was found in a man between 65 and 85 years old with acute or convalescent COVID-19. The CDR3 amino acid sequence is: CASSLRTSFHEQYF. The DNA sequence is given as TGCGCCAGCAGCCTTCGGACTAGTTTCCACGAGCAGTACTTC.